These 23 T cell receptor beta chains came from one sample sequenced in a study of blood T cells in healthy people across ages. A sample-barcoded 5' primer and a J-beta primer mix were used in a second PCR of about 6 to 11 cycles. TCRdb itself ran the 5' RACE reads through MiXCR, one entry per CDR3 protein. There are about 570,000 distinct CDR3 sequences in the sample; 25% to 30% occur only once, and approximately 18% lies in the top ten. The specimen was blood. These receptors were collected from a woman in her 70s in good health.

This clonotype was counted between two and nine times. V is TRBV7-2 and J is TRBJ1-1, with 7 nucleotides matching TRBD1. CDR1 and CDR2 from the germline V gene are SGHTA and FQGNSA. The CDR3 has 16 residues. V was pared by 1 base and J by 5 bases, with 10 bases of the junction left unmatched. Here the CDR3 reads CASSLEGGGVSTEAFF. The CDR3 coding sequence is TGTGCCAGCAGCTTAGAGGGAGGGGGCGTTAGTACTGAAGCTTTCTTT.

This clonotype was recorded a few times. The V gene is TRBV20-1, the J gene TRBJ2-3, with a tentative D call TRBD2 (6 bases). The CDR3 loop spans 14 amino acids. Germline CDR1 and CDR2: DFQATT and SNEGSKA (reference sequence). V was shortened by 5 bases and J by 3 bases, with 15 bases between the two germline ends. The chain's CDR3 is CSAGLTRATDTQYF. DNA for the CDR3: TGCAGTGCTGGCCTGACTAGAGCGACAGATACGCAGTATTTT.

The chain couples TRBV18 to TRBJ1-2; D is unclear. This CDR3 contains 14 residues. Per the germline V gene, CDR1 is KGHSH and CDR2 is LQKENI. V lost 6 bases to trimming and J lost 5 bases, with 16 bases between them. The CDR3 bases are TGTGCCAGCTCCCCGGGCCGGCGCGGGTATGGCTACACCTTC. Its protein is CASSPGRRGYGYTF. Using reference TRBV18 and TRBJ1-2 for the parts outside the CDR3, the full variable domain is NAGVMQNPRHLVRRRGQEARLRCSPMKGHSHVYWYRQLPEEGLKFMVYLQKENIIDESGMPKERFSAEFPKEGPSILRIQQVVRGDSAAYFCASSPGRRGYGYTFGSGTRLTVV.

This clonotype occurred a few times. V is TRBV20-1 and J is TRBJ1-3; D may be TRBD1 (5 bases). Deletions cut 0 bases from V and 0 bases from J, with 12 bases between. Germline V gene lookup returns CDR1 DFQATT and CDR2 SNEGSKA (reference sequence). This CDR3 has 16 residues. CDR3 region: CSARDPGPNSGNTIYF. Written as DNA, the CDR3 is TGCAGTGCTAGAGATCCAGGGCCCAACTCTGGAAACACCATATATTTT.

This clonotype has ten or more counts. CDR3 coding DNA: TGTGCCAGCACCAAGGGACAATGGGGAGAGACCCAGTACTTC. Protein product: CASTKGQWGETQYF. The chain employs TRBV6-1 and TRBJ2-5, with D maybe TRBD1 (6 bases). Deletions cut 7 bases from V and 4 bases from J, with 16 bases between. This CDR3 spans 14 amino acids. The germline V gene encodes CDR1 MNHNS and CDR2 SASEGT.

V gene TRBV25-1 combines with J gene TRBJ2-5; D possibly uses TRBD1 or TRBD2 (5 bases each). This CDR3 is 13 amino acids long. Germline V lookup: CDR1 MGHDK, CDR2 SYGVNS. The V end lost 5 bases, the J end lost 5 bases, and 12 bases lay between the germline ends. CDR3 in DNA: TGTGCCAGCAGTCAGGGAGCGGTCGAGACCCAGTACTTC. Translating it yields CASSQGAVETQYF.

This clonotype was counted between two and nine times. The rearrangement uses TRBV11-3 and TRBJ1-3; D unclear. With 3 bases removed from V and 6 bases from J, the gap between germline ends came to 12 bases. This CDR3 is 14 amino acids long. Germline lookup yields CDR1 SGHNT and CDR2 YENEEA. CDR3 loop: CASSFDTFENTIYF. DNA of the CDR3: TGTGCCAGCAGCTTCGACACATTTGAAAACACCATATATTTT.

The rearrangement joins TRBV5-5 to TRBJ1-1; D gene uncertain. The V and J ends lost 3 bases and 1 base respectively, with 7 bases between them. This CDR3 region has 13 residues. Germline-derived CDR1 and CDR2 are SGHKS and YYEKEE (reference sequence). Here the CDR3 DNA reads TGTGCCAGCAGCTCTACACCGAACACTGAAGCTTTCTTT. Translated, it gives CASSSTPNTEAFF. The full variable domain, completed using reference TRBV5-5 and TRBJ1-1, is DAGVTQSPTHLIKTRGQQVTLRCSPISGHKSVSWYQQVLGQGPQFIFQYYEKEERGRGNFPDRFSARQFPNYSSELNVNALLLGDSALYLCASSSTPNTEAFFGQGTRLTVV.

This clonotype was observed a handful of times. This chain joins TRBV6-2 or TRBV6-3 and TRBJ1-5, with D unresolved. V lost 5 bases and J 6 bases, leaving 5 bases between the germline ends. Germline values: CDR1 MNHEY, CDR2 SVGEGT. This CDR3 is 11 amino acids long. CDR3 DNA: TGTGCCAGCAGTCGGGGTCAGCCCCAGCATTTT. Its protein is CASSRGQPQHF.

This chain joins TRBV20-1 and TRBJ1-4, with D uncertain. V shed 5 bases and J shed 3 bases, with 10 bases lying between them. CDR3 length: 13 residues. Germline values: CDR1 DFQATT, CDR2 SNEGSKA (reference sequence). The CDR3 nucleotides read TGCAGTGCTTTAGTAGCGGCTAATGAAAAACTGTTTTTT. Translating gives CSALVAANEKLFF.

This chain uses TRBV5-1 with TRBJ2-4; D is possibly TRBD2 (7 bases). V was trimmed by 0 bases and J by 4 bases, leaving 17 bases between them. This CDR3 comprises 17 residues. From germline, CDR1 is SGHRS and CDR2 YFSETQ. The CDR3 is CASSLEPRGGGKNIQYF. CDR3 in DNA: TGCGCCAGCAGCTTGGAGCCACGGGGAGGGGGAAAAAACATTCAGTACTTC.

This clonotype was counted at least ten times. V gene TRBV20-1 combines with J gene TRBJ2-3; possibly TRBD1 or TRBD2 for D (6 bases each). Germline assignment: CDR1 DFQATT and CDR2 SNEGSKA (reference sequence). V was trimmed by 0 bases and J by 3 bases, leaving 16 bases between them. The CDR3 contains 16 residues. Here the CDR3 DNA reads TGCAGTGCTAGAGATCCGGGGCAGGGGAGGACAGATACGCAGTATTTT. This codes for CSARDPGQGRTDTQYF.

The genes are TRBV12-3 or TRBV12-4 and TRBJ1-6; TRBD1 matches 11 bases. J lost 6 bases, V lost 6 bases, and 7 bases had no gene match. The CDR3 is 16 residues long. CDR3 protein: CASRAGQGALNSPLHF. CDR3 coding DNA: TGTGCCAGCAGGGCCGGACAGGGGGCGCTTAATTCACCCCTCCACTTT.

This clonotype came up a few times. The chain couples TRBV14 to TRBJ1-2; D gene ambiguous. The CDR3 has 14 amino acids. The ends were cut back, 4 bases at V and 2 bases at J, with 11 bases in the middle. CDR1 and CDR2 (germline): SGHDN, FVKESK. Here the CDR3 reads CASSPWRENYGYTF. CDR3 nucleotide sequence: TGTGCCAGCAGCCCATGGAGGGAAAACTATGGCTACACCTTC.

This clonotype was seen at least ten times. The chain employs TRBV20-1 and TRBJ2-1, with TRBD2 matching over 9 bases. Germline V lookup: CDR1 DFQATT, CDR2 SNEGSKA (reference sequence). The V and J ends lost 1 base and 4 bases, in that order; junction bases with no gene match: 8. This CDR3 comprises 16 residues. CDR3 sequence (DNA): TGCAGTGCTAGAGTCCCCGGGACTAGCTATTACAATGAGCAGTTCTTC. Its translation is CSARVPGTSYYNEQFF.

The V gene is TRBV10-3, the J gene TRBJ1-2; TRBD1 matches at 7 bases. Germline V lookup: CDR1 ENHRY, CDR2 SYGVKD. The CDR3 consists of 13 residues. The V segment lost 7 bases and the J segment 6 bases; nucleotides outside the gene matches: 8. The CDR3, as DNA: TGTGCCATCAACGTAGGGGGCGGAGATGGCTACACCTTC. Encoded protein: CAINVGGGDGYTF.

The rearrangement joins TRBV9 to TRBJ2-4; D gene unclear. The germline CDR1 and CDR2 sequences are SGDLS and YYNGEE. There are 16 residues in the CDR3. The V end lost 0 bases, the J end lost 6 bases, and 16 bases lay between the germline ends. CDR3 loop: CASSVGHLRSANIQYF. The CDR3 bases are TGTGCCAGCAGCGTAGGACACCTAAGATCTGCAAACATTCAGTACTTC.

The CDR3 DNA follows: TGCAGCGTGGCTTCCTCAGGGACAGGGAACTATGGCTACACCTTC. This codes for CSVASSGTGNYGYTF. This chain connects TRBV29-1 to TRBJ1-2; 9 bases map to TRBD1. Germline V gives CDR1 SQVTM, CDR2 ANQGSEA. This CDR3 contains 15 residues. J was trimmed by 2 bases and V by 6 bases; bases with no gene match: 10.

This clonotype was picked up a small number of times. The J gene is TRBJ2-4, the V gene TRBV7-2; the D gene could be TRBD1 or TRBD2 (5 bases each). This CDR3 spans 15 amino acids. Trimming left V 5 bases short and J 1 base short, with 12 bases between. Germline V CDR1 and CDR2: SGHTA, FQGNSA. The CDR3 here is CASSRGAGAKNIQYF. The CDR3 DNA reads as TGTGCCAGCAGCCGAGGGGCAGGGGCCAAAAACATTCAGTACTTC. Full variable domain (remainder filled in from reference TRBV7-2 and TRBJ2-4): GAGVSQSPSNKVTEKGKDVELRCDPISGHTALYWYRQSLGQGLEFLIYFQGNSAPDKSGLPSDRFSAERTGGSVSTLTIQRTQQEDSAVYLCASSRGAGAKNIQYFGAGTRLSVL.

The rearrangement uses TRBV7-8 and TRBJ2-7; a possible D gene is TRBD1 (6 bases). This CDR3 region has 13 residues. Trimming stripped 5 bases from V and 2 bases from J, with 10 bases between. The germline CDR1 and CDR2 sequences are SGHVS and FQNEAQ. This CDR3 is CASSHRVTYEQYF. In DNA, the CDR3 is TGTGCCAGCAGCCACAGGGTGACCTACGAGCAGTACTTC.

In this sample, this clonotype turned up many times. CDR3 sequence reads: CASSQQQGARNIQYF. The CDR3 DNA sequence: TGTGCCAGCAGCCAACAACAGGGCGCTCGGAACATTCAGTACTTC. The rearrangement links TRBV7-8 to TRBJ2-4; a weak D match, TRBD1 (6 bases). V lost 5 bases and J 7 bases, leaving 18 bases between the germline ends. CDR3 length equals 15 residues. The germline gives CDR1 SGHVS, CDR2 FQNEAQ.

The table lists this clonotype with a count of one. The chain employs TRBV29-1 and TRBJ1-2, with 9 nucleotides matching TRBD1. This CDR3 spans 13 amino acids. Germline V gene lookup returns CDR1 SQVTM and CDR2 ANQGSEA. Germline trimming cut 7 bases from V and 4 bases from J; bases unmatched to any gene: 7. The CDR3 region has the DNA TGCAGCGCCTGGACAGGGGTGGTCTATGGCTACACCTTC. It specifies CSAWTGVVYGYTF.

This clonotype was picked up many times. The chain has TRBV12-3 or TRBV12-4 and TRBJ2-1, with D unresolved. The CDR3 extends over 14 amino acids. V shed 6 bases and J shed 7 bases, with 16 bases lying between them. The CDR3 is CASSPFGRINEQFF. The CDR3 DNA sequence: TGTGCCAGCAGCCCCTTTGGTCGGATAAATGAGCAGTTCTTC.